This TCR beta chain is from a study of cytomegalovirus exposure and HLA in healthy donors. Findings and caveats of the study: According to a subsequent analysis, TCR clusters identified in the first cohort showed a tendency to co-occur across the approximately 110 validation repertoires. Researchers reported that a few CMV-associated chains were confirmed in vitro as CMV antigen-specific. Cytomegalovirus status, reportedly, was diagnosed with high specificity and sensitivity by the classifier. TCR beta chains numbering under 200 were designated cytomegalovirus-associated.

Clones were sequenced by immunoSEQ multiplex PCR, and TCRdb holds only the in-frame ones, with some missing. The repertoire consists of 110,000 to 150,000 clones, with more than 80% occurring once and the leading ten covering around 6%. A remark on this clone: Its target is unknown.

This CDR3 comprises 16 residues. Germline V lookup: CDR1 SGHRS, CDR2 YFSETQ. The V end lost 0 bases, the J end lost 3 bases, and 13 bases lay between the germline ends. The sequenced material came from PBMCs. The rearrangement uses TRBV5-1 and TRBJ1-3; D call uncertain. This receptor was taken from a woman aged 25 to 39 in good health and CMV-seropositive. The CDR3 nucleotides read TGCGCCAGCAGCTTGGGGGCGCGGGTAGGTGGAAACACCATATATTTT. It is translated as CASSLGARVGGNTIYF.